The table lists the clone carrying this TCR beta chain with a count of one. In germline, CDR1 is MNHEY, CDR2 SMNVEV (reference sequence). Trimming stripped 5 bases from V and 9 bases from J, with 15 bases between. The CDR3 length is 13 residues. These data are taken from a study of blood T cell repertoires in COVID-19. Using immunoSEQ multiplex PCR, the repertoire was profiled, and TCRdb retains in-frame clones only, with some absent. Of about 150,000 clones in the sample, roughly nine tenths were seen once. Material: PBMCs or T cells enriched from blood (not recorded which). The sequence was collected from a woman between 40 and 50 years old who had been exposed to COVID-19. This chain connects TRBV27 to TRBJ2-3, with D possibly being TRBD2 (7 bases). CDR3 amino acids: CASSPPGGQTQYF. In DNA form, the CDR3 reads TGTGCCAGCAGTCCCCCGGGGGGCCAGACGCAGTATTTT.